This T cell receptor (beta chain) came from a study of graft-versus-host responses after intestinal transplantation. On the study more broadly: Recipients across the board were started on anti-thymocyte globulin induction, then kept on tacrolimus and steroids for approximately three years.

With regard to this clone: Its specificity is unknown.

Trimming pared 1 base from V and 2 bases from J, leaving 10 bases between. Germline loops: CDR1 SGHAT, CDR2 FQNNGV. The CDR3 spans 15 residues. TCRdb keeps only in-frame clones here, not all; method: immunoSEQ multiplex PCR. The sample lists over 80,000 clones; 90% to 95% were seen once. Points from the study as a whole: Maximum circulating GvH clone levels tracked with early post-transplant HvG decreases.

The input for sequencing was unstimulated CD4+ T cells sorted from spleen or lymph node cells, taken before transplant. This chain connects TRBV11-2 to TRBJ2-3; no clear D. The sequence was obtained from a human donor who was the organ donor for an intestinal transplant. Written as DNA, the CDR3 is TGTGCCAGCAGCTTAGGGCAGGTCACCACAGATACGCAGTATTTT. Protein sequence: CASSLGQVTTDTQYF.